This T cell receptor beta chain originates from a study of cytomegalovirus exposure and HLA in healthy donors. Study-level findings and limits: Immune exposure information comprised only CMV serostatus. In a later analysis, at a false discovery rate of 0.05, over 15,000 TCR beta sequences were associated with HLA alleles.

Concerning this clone: Its target is unknown.

Germline V gives CDR1 MNHEY, CDR2 SVGAGI. Deletions cut 6 bases from V and 2 bases from J, with 7 bases between. CDR3 size: 12 residues. In the PCR, 60 Vbeta and 13 Jbeta primers were used. In the study's own analysis: Around 10 million of the 80 million or so unique TCR beta chains counted in a later analysis were shared. Sequencing was performed with immunoSEQ multiplex PCR; in TCRdb, only in-frame clones are kept and a portion is missing. V, J and clone size are taken as reported in that table, and D and trimming were inferred from the DNA itself. The sample consists of roughly 100,000 clones, roughly 76% of them appearing once. At collection, donors were nominally healthy, but unrecorded immune exposures were probable.

This clonotype originated in a woman aged 45-60 years in good health and CMV-seropositive. Sequencing input: PBMCs. The rearrangement links TRBV6-5 to TRBJ1-2, with no clear D. The CDR3 region has the DNA TGTGCCAGCAGGGCACGAAACTATGGCTACACCTTC. Protein sequence: CASRARNYGYTF.